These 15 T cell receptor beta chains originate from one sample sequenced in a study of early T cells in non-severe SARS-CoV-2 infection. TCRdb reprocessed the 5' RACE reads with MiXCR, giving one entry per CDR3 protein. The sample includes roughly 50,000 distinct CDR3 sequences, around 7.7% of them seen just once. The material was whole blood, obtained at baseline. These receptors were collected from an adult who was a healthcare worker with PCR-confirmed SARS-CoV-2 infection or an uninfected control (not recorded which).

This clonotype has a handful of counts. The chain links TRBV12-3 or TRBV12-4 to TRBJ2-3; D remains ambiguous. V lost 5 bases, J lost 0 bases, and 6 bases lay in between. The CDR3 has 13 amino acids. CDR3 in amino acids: CASSPASTDTQYF. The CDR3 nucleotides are TGTGCCAGCAGTCCAGCTAGCACAGATACGCAGTATTTT.

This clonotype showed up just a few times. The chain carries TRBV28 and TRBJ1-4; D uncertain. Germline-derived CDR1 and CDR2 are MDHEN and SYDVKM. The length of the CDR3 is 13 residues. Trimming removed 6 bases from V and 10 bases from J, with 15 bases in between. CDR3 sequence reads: CASSLDPLPKLFF. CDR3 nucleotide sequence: TGTGCCAGCAGCCTGGACCCTCTCCCAAAACTGTTTTTT. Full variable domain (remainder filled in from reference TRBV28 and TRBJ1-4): DVKVTQSSRYLVKRTGEKVFLECVQDMDHENMFWYRQDPGLGLRLIYFSYDVKMKEKGDIPEGYSVSREKKERFSLILESASTNQTSMYLCASSLDPLPKLFFGSGTQLSVL.

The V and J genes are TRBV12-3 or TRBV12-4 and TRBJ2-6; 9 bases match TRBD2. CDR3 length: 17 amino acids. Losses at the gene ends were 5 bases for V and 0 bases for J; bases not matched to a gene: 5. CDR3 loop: CASSIPAGGSGANVLTF. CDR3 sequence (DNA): TGTGCCAGCAGTATCCCAGCGGGAGGCTCTGGGGCCAACGTCCTGACTTTC.

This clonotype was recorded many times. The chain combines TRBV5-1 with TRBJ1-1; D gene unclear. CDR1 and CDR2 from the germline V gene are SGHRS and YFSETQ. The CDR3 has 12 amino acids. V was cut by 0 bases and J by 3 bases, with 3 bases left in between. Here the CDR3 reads CASSLADTEAFF. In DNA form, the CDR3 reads TGCGCCAGCAGCTTGGCGGACACTGAAGCTTTCTTT.

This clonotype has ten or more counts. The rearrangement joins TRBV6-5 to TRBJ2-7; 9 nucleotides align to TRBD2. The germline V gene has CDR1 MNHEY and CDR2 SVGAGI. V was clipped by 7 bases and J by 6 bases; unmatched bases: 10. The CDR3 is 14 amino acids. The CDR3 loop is CASTRPGLATEQYF. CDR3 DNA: TGTGCCAGCACCCGACCGGGACTAGCAACCGAGCAGTACTTC.

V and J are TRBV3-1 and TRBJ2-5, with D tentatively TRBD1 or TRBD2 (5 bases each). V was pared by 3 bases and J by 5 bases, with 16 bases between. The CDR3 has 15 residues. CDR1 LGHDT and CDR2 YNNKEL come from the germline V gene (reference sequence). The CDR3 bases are TGTGCCAGCAGCCACGGCGTTGGGGACGCGGAGACCCAGTACTTC. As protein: CASSHGVGDAETQYF.

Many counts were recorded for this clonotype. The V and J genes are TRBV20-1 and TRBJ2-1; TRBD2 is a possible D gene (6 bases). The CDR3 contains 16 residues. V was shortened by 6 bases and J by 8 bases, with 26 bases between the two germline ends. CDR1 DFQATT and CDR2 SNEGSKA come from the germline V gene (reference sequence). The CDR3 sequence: CSAPRTAGFWGDEQFF. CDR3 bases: TGCAGTGCCCCCCGTACGGCGGGATTCTGGGGGGATGAGCAGTTCTTC.

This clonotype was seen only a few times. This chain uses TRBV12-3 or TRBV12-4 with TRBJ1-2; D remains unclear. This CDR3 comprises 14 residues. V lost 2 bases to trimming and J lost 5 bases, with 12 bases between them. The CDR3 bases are TGTGCCAGCAGTTTATGGAGTTCCACTTATGGCTACACCTTC. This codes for CASSLWSSTYGYTF.

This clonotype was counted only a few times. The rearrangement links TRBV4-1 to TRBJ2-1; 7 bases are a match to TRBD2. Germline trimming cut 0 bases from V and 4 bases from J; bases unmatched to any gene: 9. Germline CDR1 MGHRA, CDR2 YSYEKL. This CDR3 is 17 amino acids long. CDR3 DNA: TGCGCCAGCAGCCAAGATCCCGCCGGGGGGACTTACAATGAGCAGTTCTTC. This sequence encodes CASSQDPAGGTYNEQFF.

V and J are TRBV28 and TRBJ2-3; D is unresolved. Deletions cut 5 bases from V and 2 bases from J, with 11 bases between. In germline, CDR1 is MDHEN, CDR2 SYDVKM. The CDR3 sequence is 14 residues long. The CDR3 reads CASSERVDTDTQYF. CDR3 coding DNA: TGTGCCAGCAGTGAAAGAGTAGACACAGATACGCAGTATTTT.

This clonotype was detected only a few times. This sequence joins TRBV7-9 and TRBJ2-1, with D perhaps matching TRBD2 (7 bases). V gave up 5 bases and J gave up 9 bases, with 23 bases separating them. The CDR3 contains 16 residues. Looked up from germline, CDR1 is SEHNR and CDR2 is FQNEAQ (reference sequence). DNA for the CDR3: TGTGCCAGCAGCCTCACTAGCGCAGGGGCCCAGAGTGAGCAGTTCTTC. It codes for CASSLTSAGAQSEQFF.

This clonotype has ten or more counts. CDR3 nucleotide sequence: TGTGCCAGCAGTCCCTTACGGGGGCAAGTGAACATTCAGTACTTC. Its translation is CASSPLRGQVNIQYF. The V call is TRBV28, the J call TRBJ2-4; D may be TRBD1 or TRBD2 (6 bases each). V lost 5 bases, J lost 7 bases, and 18 bases lay in between. The germline V gene encodes CDR1 MDHEN and CDR2 SYDVKM. The CDR3 consists of 15 residues.

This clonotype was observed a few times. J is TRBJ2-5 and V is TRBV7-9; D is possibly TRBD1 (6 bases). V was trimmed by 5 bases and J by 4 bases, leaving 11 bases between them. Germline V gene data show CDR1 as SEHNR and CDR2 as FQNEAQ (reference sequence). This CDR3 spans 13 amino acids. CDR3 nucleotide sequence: TGTGCCAGCAGCACGGGACATAGAGAGACCCAGTACTTC. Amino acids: CASSTGHRETQYF.

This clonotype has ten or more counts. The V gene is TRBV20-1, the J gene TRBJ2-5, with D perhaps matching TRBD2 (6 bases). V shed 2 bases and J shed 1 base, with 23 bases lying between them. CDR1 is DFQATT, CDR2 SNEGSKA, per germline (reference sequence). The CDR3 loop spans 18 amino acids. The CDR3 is CSARSIGGWRETQETQYF. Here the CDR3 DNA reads TGCAGTGCTAGATCCATAGGTGGTTGGCGGGAAACCCAAGAGACCCAGTACTTC.

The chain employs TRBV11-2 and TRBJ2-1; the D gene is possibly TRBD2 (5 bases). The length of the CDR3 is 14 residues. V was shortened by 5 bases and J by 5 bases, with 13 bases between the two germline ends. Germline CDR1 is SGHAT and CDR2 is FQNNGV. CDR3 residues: CASSPWTPDNEQFF. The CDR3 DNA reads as TGTGCCAGCAGCCCCTGGACTCCGGACAATGAGCAGTTCTTC.